The clone carrying this TCR beta chain was counted a single time. From germline, CDR1 is MDHEN and CDR2 SYDVKM. V lost 2 bases and J 4 bases, leaving 8 bases between the germline ends. The CDR3 extends over 13 amino acids. This record belongs to a study of blood T cell repertoires in COVID-19. Looking at the study overall: Some COVID-19 samples were acute and others convalescent; all came from the United States, Italy and Spain.

Original processing methods: Estimated nucleated cell counts came from reference gene primer amplification. Generated by immunoSEQ multiplex PCR, the TCRdb table keeps only in-frame clones and is missing some. Clone size and the V and J calls come from that table; the DNA yielded D and trimming. In the table there are some 200,000 clones, just under 85% of which are singletons. Assignment of participants to cohorts was predicated upon participant-reported clinical history. The receptor was isolated from a woman aged 40 to 50 with acute COVID-19. The chain links TRBV28 to TRBJ1-2; weak D call: TRBD1 (5 bases). The sequencing input was PBMCs or T cells enriched from blood (not recorded which). The CDR3 DNA sequence: TGTGCCAGCAGTTTAAAGACAGCCTATGGCTACACCTTC. Translated, it gives CASSLKTAYGYTF.